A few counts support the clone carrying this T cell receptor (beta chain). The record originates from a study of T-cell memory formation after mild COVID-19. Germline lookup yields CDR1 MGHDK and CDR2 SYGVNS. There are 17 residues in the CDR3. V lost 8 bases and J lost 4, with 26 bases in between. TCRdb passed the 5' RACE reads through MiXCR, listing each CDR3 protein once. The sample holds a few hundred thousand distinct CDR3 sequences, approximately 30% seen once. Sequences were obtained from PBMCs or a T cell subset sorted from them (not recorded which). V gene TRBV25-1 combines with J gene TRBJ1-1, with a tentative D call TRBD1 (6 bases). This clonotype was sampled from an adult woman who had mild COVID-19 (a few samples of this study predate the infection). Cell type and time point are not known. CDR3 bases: TGTGCCAGCGGAGACTACAGGGATTTACGATCCGGCACTGAAGCTTTCTTT. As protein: CASGDYRDLRSGTEAFF.